The rows below give T cell receptor beta chains drawn from one sample of a study of blood T cell repertoires in COVID-19. The assay was immunoSEQ multiplex PCR, and TCRdb's table has in-frame clones only and misses some. Of 100,000 or so clones in the sample, around 76% are singletons; the top ten hold approximately 19%. Source material: peripheral blood. The receptors were gathered from a woman in her 70s with acute or convalescent COVID-19. Both conserved end residues are part of each CDR3. Each record gives: D gene, clone size, J gene, CDR3 length, V gene, CDR3 DNA, CDR3 protein. D genes are given only for firm matches. Rows give clone size only sometimes, using once, few, many, or a class for an expanded clone.

.,.,TRBJ2-2,15,TRBV18,TGTGCCAGCTCACCACCTTCCAGGGACACCGGGGAGCTGTTTTTT,CASSPPSRDTGELFF
.,.,TRBJ2-5,17,TRBV5-4,TGTGCCAGCAGCTTGGCTAAGACCCGGGGGGCAGGGGAGACCCAGTACTTC,CASSLAKTRGAGETQYF
.,few,TRBJ1-5,13,TRBV6-5,TGTGCCAGCAGTAACAGAAACAATCAGCCCCAGCATTTT,CASSNRNNQPQHF
.,few,TRBJ2-3,15,TRBV18,TGTGCCAGCTCACCACCGGTCAGGGCCACAGATACGCAGTATTTT,CASSPPVRATDTQYF
TRBD2,.,TRBJ2-5,16,TRBV27,TGTGCCAGCAGTTCCGAAGTAGCGGGGGCGCTGGGGACCCAGTACTTC,CASSSEVAGALGTQYF
.,.,TRBJ1-1,17,TRBV7-9,TGTGCCAGCAGCCTCGTACCCTTAAGCACTATGAACACTGAAGCTTTCTTT,CASSLVPLSTMNTEAFF
.,.,TRBJ1-6,15,TRBV6-5,TGTGCCAGCAGTTACGAGGGGGGGTGGAATTCACCCCTCCACTTT,CASSYEGGWNSPLHF
.,.,TRBJ1-1,13,TRBV18,TGTGCCAGCTCACCCAAGGGGGATAGCCGGGCTTTCTTT,CASSPKGDSRAFF
TRBD1,few,TRBJ1-2,16,TRBV28,TGTGCCAGCAGGCGGGACAGGGGCTCCCCTAACTATGGCTACACCTTC,CASRRDRGSPNYGYTF
.,few,TRBJ1-3,13,TRBV25-1,TGTGCCAGCAGCAGGGGTTCTGGAAACACCATATATTTT,CASSRGSGNTIYF
TRBD2,.,TRBJ2-1,15,TRBV7-2,TGTGCCAGCAGCTTACGCGGGACTACCTACAATGAGCAGTTCTTC,CASSLRGTTYNEQFF
TRBD1,.,TRBJ2-1,15,TRBV12-5,TGTGCTAGTGGTTTAGGGACAGGGAGGGTTTATGAGCAGTTCTTC,CASGLGTGRVYEQFF
.,.,TRBJ1-2,15,TRBV6-5,TGTGCCAGCAGTTACAGCCGGGGGGGGACGGGCGGCTACACCTTC,CASSYSRGGTGGYTF
.,.,TRBJ1-5,13,TRBV12-3/TRBV12-4,TGTGCCAGCGGATGGGACTCCAATCAGCCCCAGCATTTT,CASGWDSNQPQHF
TRBD1,.,TRBJ1-4,16,TRBV4-1,TGCGCCAGCAGCCCCTTGGGACAGCTTAATAATGAAAAACTGTTTTTT,CASSPLGQLNNEKLFF
TRBD1,.,TRBJ2-3,15,TRBV15,TGTGCCACCAGCAGAGAACAGGGGGAATTAGATACGCAGTATTTT,CATSREQGELDTQYF
.,.,TRBJ1-1,14,TRBV7-9,TGTGCCAGCAGCTTAGGGGCCTCCGTTGCTGAAGCTTTCTTT,CASSLGASVAEAFF
TRBD1,.,TRBJ2-2,15,TRBV5-5,TGTGCCAGCAGCTGGACAGGGGGCACTAGCGGGGAGCTGTTTTTT,CASSWTGGTSGELFF
.,.,TRBJ1-5,13,TRBV27,TGTGCCAGCCGAGGGATCAGCAATCAGCCCCAGCATTTT,CASRGISNQPQHF
.,.,TRBJ2-5,12,TRBV5-1,TGCGCCAGCAGCGTCAACGCGGAGACCCAGTACTTC,CASSVNAETQYF
.,.,TRBJ2-1,14,TRBV5-1,TGCGCCAGCAGCAAGACAGGACCTAACAATGAGCAGTTCTTC,CASSKTGPNNEQFF
TRBD2,.,TRBJ2-3,17,TRBV5-4,TGTGCCAGCAGCCCTGCCGGGACTAGCGGGGGGGCGGATACGCAGTATTTT,CASSPAGTSGGADTQYF